The 23 T cell receptor beta chains below were found in one sample sequenced in a study of T cell changes during pregnancy in multiple sclerosis. The data were produced by immunoSEQ multiplex PCR, yet TCRdb's version contains in-frame clones alone and is incomplete. In the table there are roughly 27,000 clones, approximately 94% of which are singletons. The material sequenced was CD4+ T cells from peripheral blood mononuclear cells, taken in the first trimester of pregnancy. These receptors all come from a female donor with multiple sclerosis, enrolled in a pregnancy study.

The chain links TRBV6-5 to TRBJ1-6; D unresolved. Germline V gene lookup returns CDR1 MNHEY and CDR2 SVGAGI. V lost 5 bases, J lost 9 bases, and 11 bases lay in between. The CDR3 runs to 13 residues. The CDR3 DNA sequence: TGTGCCAGCAGTCCCCGACCTAGTTCACCCCTCCACTTT. It specifies CASSPRPSSPLHF.

The chain has TRBV9 and TRBJ2-7, with 8 positions matching TRBD1. V was clipped by 3 bases and J by 0 bases; unmatched bases: 5. This CDR3 contains 15 residues. CDR1 is SGDLS, CDR2 YYNGEE, per germline. CDR3 amino acids: CASSAQGASSYEQYF. CDR3 DNA: TGTGCCAGCAGCGCGCAGGGGGCGAGCTCCTACGAGCAGTACTTC. Complete variable domain (other parts from reference TRBV9 and TRBJ2-7): DSGVTQTPKHLITATGQRVTLRCSPRSGDLSVYWYQQSLDQGLQFLIQYYNGEERAKGNILERFSAQQFPDLHSELNLSSLELGDSALYFCASSAQGASSYEQYFGPGTRLTVT.

The chain joins TRBV29-1 to TRBJ2-2; the match to TRBD2 covers 8 bases. V lost 5 bases and J lost 0; bases outside the gene matches: 8. There are 16 residues in the CDR3. The germline V gene encodes CDR1 SQVTM and CDR2 ANQGSEA. CDR3 DNA: TGCAGCGTTCCCCCCCCACTAGCGGCGAACACCGGGGAGCTGTTTTTT. It codes for CSVPPPLAANTGELFF.

The chain uses TRBV7-2 and TRBJ2-5; no clear D. In germline, CDR1 is SGHTA, CDR2 FQGNSA. The CDR3 extends over 12 amino acids. Trimming stripped 5 bases from V and 5 bases from J, with 9 bases between. The CDR3 loop reads CASSDAGETQYF. The DNA for the CDR3 is TGTGCCAGCAGCGACGCCGGGGAGACCCAGTACTTC.

The V call is TRBV7-9, the J call TRBJ1-1; TRBD1 matches at 8 bases. Germline V lookup: CDR1 SEHNR, CDR2 FQNEAQ (reference sequence). V gave up 5 bases and J gave up 6 bases; unmatched junction bases: 11. The length of the CDR3 is 15 residues. The CDR3 nucleotides read TGTGCCAGCAGCGCCGACAGGGGAAGACGATCTGAAGCTTTCTTT. The encoded protein is CASSADRGRRSEAFF.

The chain uses TRBV6-5 and TRBJ1-2; no clear D. Deletions cut 4 bases from V and 8 bases from J, with 14 bases between. Germline V lookup: CDR1 MNHEY, CDR2 SVGAGI. This CDR3 has 13 amino acids. CDR3 coding DNA: TGTGCCAGCAGTTCCCTAACTACTTACGGCTACACCTTC. Translating it yields CASSSLTTYGYTF.

The CDR3 sequence is CASSLRPTGHTGELFF. The CDR3 region has the DNA TGTGCCAGCAGCCTCCGACCGACAGGGCACACCGGGGAGCTGTTTTTT. The rearrangement uses TRBV7-9 and TRBJ2-2; 7 nucleotides agree with TRBD1. This CDR3 spans 16 amino acids. Germline values: CDR1 SEHNR, CDR2 FQNEAQ (reference sequence). V was clipped by 5 bases and J by 3 bases; unmatched bases: 9.

This chain uses TRBV4-3 with TRBJ2-3, with 9 positions matching TRBD2. V trimming: 3 bases; J trimming: 1 base; junction bases outside the gene matches: 8. In germline, CDR1 is LGHNA, CDR2 YSLEER. The CDR3 has 17 residues. The DNA for the CDR3 is TGCGCCAGCAGCCAGTCCGTCGTAGCGGGGGGCACAGATACGCAGTATTTT. Translated: CASSQSVVAGGTDTQYF.

This chain joins TRBV4-3 and TRBJ2-2; 7 bases are shared with TRBD1. Per germline, CDR1 LGHNA and CDR2 YSLEER. V was clipped by 5 bases and J by 4 bases; unmatched bases: 4. CDR3 length: 14 amino acids. The CDR3 sequence is CASSSRGRTGELFF. DNA of the CDR3: TGCGCCAGCAGCAGTAGGGGGCGCACCGGGGAGCTGTTTTTT.

The V gene is TRBV19, the J gene TRBJ2-1; tentative D call: TRBD2 (6 bases). The germline V gene encodes CDR1 LNHDA and CDR2 SQIVND (reference sequence). CDR3 length: 15 amino acids. Trimming removed 6 bases at V and 2 bases at J, with 14 bases between. CDR3 residues: CASSPHSGAYNEQFF. CDR3 DNA sequence: TGTGCCAGTAGCCCTCATAGCGGTGCCTACAATGAGCAGTTCTTC.

J is TRBJ1-2 and V is TRBV12-5; no reliable D call. Germline values: CDR1 LGHNT, CDR2 FRNRAP. V lost 5 bases and J 0 bases, leaving 7 bases between the germline ends. The CDR3 contains 13 residues. This CDR3 is CASGPRSNYGYTF. The CDR3 coding sequence is TGTGCTAGTGGTCCGAGATCTAACTATGGCTACACCTTC.

The genes are TRBV5-1 and TRBJ2-2, with D possibly matching TRBD2 (6 bases). Trimming shortened V by 4 bases and J by 5 bases, and 18 bases separated the two germline ends. Per the germline V gene, CDR1 is SGHRS and CDR2 is YFSETQ. CDR3 length: 16 residues. The CDR3 sequence is CASSGVGGGLTGELFF. The CDR3 DNA reads TGCGCCAGCAGCGGTGTCGGGGGAGGCCTAACCGGGGAGCTGTTTTTT.

The V gene is TRBV25-1, the J gene TRBJ1-5; the match to TRBD1 covers 9 bases. Trimming cost V 5 bases and J 7 bases; bases outside gene matches: 6. From germline, CDR1 is MGHDK and CDR2 SYGVNS. The CDR3 totals 14 residues. The CDR3 nucleotides are TGTGCCAGCAGTCTCACAGGGGGCGGACAGCCCCAGCATTTT. Protein: CASSLTGGGQPQHF.

The V gene is TRBV5-1, the J gene TRBJ1-2; a possible D gene is TRBD1 (6 bases). Trimming took 4 bases from V and 6 from J, leaving 16 bases between them. The CDR3 is made up of 14 amino acids. Germline V CDR1 and CDR2: SGHRS, YFSETQ. CDR3 sequence: CASSKQGSENGYTF. CDR3 DNA sequence: TGCGCCAGCAGCAAACAGGGATCAGAAAATGGCTACACCTTC.

The chain is built from TRBV7-2 and TRBJ2-6; 7 nucleotides match TRBD2. Germline CDR1 and CDR2: SGHTA and FQGNSA. V was clipped by 1 base and J by 0 bases; unmatched bases: 3. This CDR3 contains 17 residues. The CDR3 nucleotides read TGTGCCAGCAGCTTAGGAGCGGGGAACTCTGGGGCCAACGTCCTGACTTTC. It specifies CASSLGAGNSGANVLTF.

The chain is built from TRBV10-3 and TRBJ1-2; the match to TRBD1 covers 9 bases. CDR1 is ENHRY, CDR2 SYGVKD, per germline. Unmatched junction bases numbered 4, after V lost 6 bases and J lost 2 bases. The CDR3 is 14 residues long. The CDR3 reads CAIRGTGRNYGYTF. The CDR3 nucleotides are TGTGCCATCAGGGGGACAGGGAGGAACTATGGCTACACCTTC.

The chain uses TRBV10-2 and TRBJ2-2; D possibly corresponds to TRBD2 (6 bases). CDR1 and CDR2 from the germline V gene are WSHSY and SAAADI. The CDR3 sequence is 13 residues long. V gave up 4 bases and J gave up 3 bases, with 6 bases separating them. CDR3 in DNA: TGCGCCAGCAGTGGGGGGGACACCGGGGAGCTGTTTTTT. This gives the protein CASSGGDTGELFF.

The J gene is TRBJ2-6, the V gene TRBV5-4; D may be TRBD2 (6 bases). Germline V gene lookup returns CDR1 SGHNT and CDR2 YYREEE (reference sequence). V was cut by 3 bases and J by 4 bases, with 14 bases left in between. The CDR3 runs to 16 residues. The DNA for the CDR3 is TGTGCCAGCAGCTCGGGGACTGGCTCCGGGGCCAACGTCCTGACTTTC. This codes for CASSSGTGSGANVLTF. The variable domain in full, with the rest retrieved from reference TRBV5-4 and TRBJ2-6, is ETGVTQSPTHLIKTRGQQVTLRCSSQSGHNTVSWYQQALGQGPQFIFQYYREEENGRGNFPPRFSGLQFPNYSSELNVNALELDDSALYLCASSSGTGSGANVLTFGAGSRLTVL.

The chain has TRBV6-5 and TRBJ2-2; D is unresolved. The CDR3 length is 16 residues. CDR1 is MNHEY and CDR2 is SVGAGI in the germline V gene. The V and J ends lost 0 bases and 1 base respectively, with 9 bases between them. CDR3 DNA: TGTGCCAGCAGTTACTCGACAACCCTGAACACCGGGGAGCTGTTTTTT. Protein sequence: CASSYSTTLNTGELFF.

The rearrangement joins TRBV7-6 to TRBJ1-4; 9 bases are a match to TRBD1. This CDR3 is built from 16 residues. The junction had 8 bases not matched to a gene; V was cut back by 2 bases and J by 7 bases. Germline V gene sequence: CDR1 SGHVS, CDR2 FNYEAQ. For the CDR3, the DNA is TGTGCCAGCAGCTTACGGGGGGACAGGGTTGGTGAAAAACTGTTTTTT. It yields the protein CASSLRGDRVGEKLFF.

V gene TRBV4-3 combines with J gene TRBJ2-1, with TRBD2 identical over 9 bases. V lost 4 bases and J lost 10; bases outside the gene matches: 11. CDR3 length: 15 residues. Germline CDR1 and CDR2: LGHNA and YSLEER. CDR3 sequence: CASSLRGGGGGEQFF. The DNA for the CDR3 is TGCGCCAGCAGCCTGCGGGGGGGTGGGGGCGGAGAGCAGTTCTTC.

The chain couples TRBV6-1 to TRBJ1-4; D is uncertain. The germline CDR1 and CDR2 sequences are MNHNS and SASEGT. There are 11 residues in the CDR3. The V end was cut by 2 bases, the J end by 8 bases, with 3 bases between. CDR3 nucleotides: TGTGCCAGCAGTGAACAGGAAAAACTGTTTTTT. Protein sequence: CASSEQEKLFF.

This chain uses TRBV5-4 with TRBJ2-2, with no clear D. The CDR3 runs to 15 residues. Germline values: CDR1 SGHNT, CDR2 YYREEE (reference sequence). V lost 1 base, J lost 8 bases, and 15 bases lay in between. The CDR3 DNA is TGTGCCAGCAGCTTGCCCAGCGACCCGGGTGGGGAGCTGTTTTTT. Amino acid sequence: CASSLPSDPGGELFF. The whole variable domain, remainder taken from reference TRBV5-4 and TRBJ2-2, is ETGVTQSPTHLIKTRGQQVTLRCSSQSGHNTVSWYQQALGQGPQFIFQYYREEENGRGNFPPRFSGLQFPNYSSELNVNALELDDSALYLCASSLPSDPGGELFFGEGSRLTVL.